These 24 T cell receptor beta chains originate from one sample sequenced in a study of metastatic and nonmetastatic thyroid tumors (dated by TCRdb to the early 2020s). Before undergoing thyroid surgery, none of the patients had been given any kind of treatment. The library was prepared using PCR. The instrument given in TCRdb is Illumina HiSeq 4000. TCRdb reran the public reads through fastp at Q25 and MiXCR, keeping productive beta chains. Across this sample there are about 49,000 clones, with roughly 20% seen only once. The ten most abundant clones make up 4% to 5% of the sample. The sample comprised blood. Receptors originate from a female donor with papillary thyroid cancer or a benign thyroid nodule (not recorded which). Some clones in this sample may be carry-over from other donors' samples.

The table lists this clone with many counts. A much more abundant neighbour one base away suggests this may be a read error. Other DNA variants within this sample encode the same CDR3. The chain carries TRBV15 and TRBJ1-2; a possible D gene is TRBD1 (5 bases). CDR3 size: 15 residues. CDR1 and CDR2 from the germline V gene are LNHNV and YYDKDF (reference sequence). Trimming removed 0 bases from V and 8 bases from J, with 16 bases in between. The CDR3 coding sequence is TGTGCCACCAGCAGAGAGGGGACTGCGAGATTGGGCTACACCTTC. This gives the protein CATSREGTARLGYTF.

This clone showed up many times. A much more abundant neighbour one base away suggests this may be a read error. Without the conserved terminal phenylalanine or tryptophan, this CDR3 likely stems from a read error. The V and J genes are TRBV5-1 and TRBJ2-7, with 8 bases aligning to TRBD1. J gave up 3 bases and V 0 bases, and 2 bases lay outside the gene matches. Germline lookup yields CDR1 SGHRS and CDR2 YFSETQ. This CDR3 spans 14 amino acids. CDR3 sequence: CASSLGTGGYEQYL. In nucleotides, the CDR3 is TGCGCCAGCAGCTTGGGTACAGGGGGCTACGAGCAGTACCTC.

This clone was detected many times. The chain combines TRBV12-3 or TRBV12-4 with TRBJ2-1; 10 bases are a match to TRBD1. The CDR3 loop spans 15 amino acids. V lost 5 bases, J lost 7 bases, and 8 bases stayed unmatched. CDR3 region: CASSPDRGGSNEQFF. Written as DNA, the CDR3 is TGTGCCAGCAGTCCGGACAGGGGGGGGTCGAATGAGCAGTTCTTC.

This clone was seen repeatedly, ten times or more. The chain links TRBV7-3 to TRBJ2-2, with 10 bases fitting TRBD2. There are 17 residues in the CDR3. V gave up 0 bases and J gave up 1 base; unmatched junction bases: 2. CDR1 SGHTA and CDR2 FQGTGA come from the germline V gene. The CDR3 spells CASSLTTSGRNTGELFF. The CDR3 DNA follows: TGTGCCAGCAGCTTAACGACTAGCGGGCGGAACACCGGGGAGCTGTTTTTT.

By share of the sample, this clone is medium-sized (0.01 to 0.1%). The CDR3 region is CASSFLFGAGGGDEQYF. The CDR3 DNA reads TGTGCCAGCAGCTTCCTCTTCGGAGCAGGGGGAGGCGACGAGCAGTACTTC. V gene TRBV7-2 combines with J gene TRBJ2-7, with a weak D call TRBD1 (7 bases). Germline V gene sequence: CDR1 SGHTA, CDR2 FQGNSA. The V and J ends lost 3 bases and 5 bases respectively, with 23 bases between them. There are 17 residues in the CDR3.

This clone was found many times. The chain joins TRBV24-1 to TRBJ2-1; unclear D gene. The germline V gene has CDR1 KGHDR and CDR2 SFDVKD. This CDR3 comprises 12 residues. With 4 bases removed from V and 8 bases from J, the gap between germline ends came to 8 bases. The CDR3 nucleotides are TGTGCCACCAGTGAAGGTAGGGATGAGCAGTTCTTC. Translation: CATSEGRDEQFF.

This clone was seen repeatedly, ten times or more. The chain joins TRBV30 to TRBJ2-7; no definite D call. CDR1 and CDR2 (germline): GTSNPN, SVGIG (reference sequence). Between the trimmed V and J ends, which lost 3 bases and 2 bases, there was a span of 23 bases. The CDR3 loop spans 17 amino acids. Here the CDR3 DNA reads TGTGCCTGGAGCGATAGAATTCAGTCAGATTATCCCTACGAGCAGTACTTC. As protein: CAWSDRIQSDYPYEQYF.

The chain combines TRBV5-1 with TRBJ1-1, with D tentatively TRBD1 (6 bases). This CDR3 spans 14 amino acids. Germline V gene sequence: CDR1 SGHRS, CDR2 YFSETQ. V was clipped by 3 bases and J by 2 bases, with 11 bases between them. The CDR3 spells CASSYRGGNTEAFF. The CDR3 DNA follows: TGCGCCAGCAGCTACCGGGGGGGCAACACTGAAGCTTTCTTT. Supplemented by reference TRBV5-1 and TRBJ1-1, the full variable domain reads KAGVTQTPRYLIKTRGQQVTLSCSPISGHRSVSWYQQTPGQGLQFLFEYFSETQRNKGNFPGRFSGRQFSNSRSEMNVSTLELGDSALYLCASSYRGGNTEAFFGQGTRLTVV.

Many counts were recorded for this clone. The same CDR3 is also encoded by other DNA sequences in this sample. V usage is TRBV20-1 and J usage is TRBJ2-7; 12 nucleotides match TRBD2. V lost 5 bases, J lost 2 bases, and 10 bases stayed unmatched. This CDR3 has 16 residues. Germline-derived CDR1 and CDR2 are DFQATT and SNEGSKA (reference sequence). CDR3 residues: CSAPPTSGSSAYEQYF. CDR3 in DNA: TGCAGTGCTCCCCCGACTAGCGGGAGTAGCGCCTACGAGCAGTACTTC.

Many counts were recorded for this clone. The rearrangement uses TRBV12-3 or TRBV12-4 and TRBJ2-3; tentatively, D is TRBD2 (6 bases). The CDR3 spans 11 residues. Trimming left V 3 bases short and J 13 bases short, with 11 bases between. This CDR3 reads CASSFYREEYF. In DNA, the CDR3 is TGTGCCAGCAGTTTCTATAGGGAGGAGTATTTT.

This clone was seen ten or more times. V and J are TRBV6-4 and TRBJ1-5, with D uncertain. Trimming pared 2 bases from V and 0 bases from J, leaving 5 bases between. Germline V CDR1 and CDR2: MRHNA, SNTAGT. The CDR3 runs to 14 residues. As DNA, the CDR3 is TGTGCCAGCAGTGACGTATTTAGCAATCAGCCCCAGCATTTT. Its protein is CASSDVFSNQPQHF.

This clone was counted ten times or more. V gene TRBV4-1 combines with J gene TRBJ2-7; 9 bases line up with TRBD1. CDR3 size: 16 residues. V lost 4 bases to trimming and J lost 6 bases; unmatched junction nucleotides: 13. Germline CDR1 and CDR2: MGHRA and YSYEKL. The CDR3 DNA reads as TGCGCCAGCAGCCGCGCGCCGGGACAGGGTGTCTCCGAGCAGTACTTC. This codes for CASSRAPGQGVSEQYF.

This clone appeared many times. V gene TRBV20-1 combines with J gene TRBJ2-7, with TRBD1 as a possible D gene (6 bases). Trimming stripped 1 base from V and 6 bases from J, with 16 bases between. CDR1 DFQATT and CDR2 SNEGSKA come from the germline V gene (reference sequence). CDR3 length equals 14 residues. The CDR3 DNA follows: TGCAGTGCTAGAGGAGGAAAGACCAGGGGCGAGCAGTACTTC. It encodes CSARGGKTRGEQYF.

There are many counts of this clone. The V and J genes are TRBV5-1 and TRBJ2-2, with D unclear. Trimming took off 0 bases at V and 4 bases at J, with 10 bases between the two ends. Per the germline V gene, CDR1 is SGHRS and CDR2 is YFSETQ. The CDR3 spans 15 residues. DNA of the CDR3: TGCGCCAGCAGCTTGGGGGTACCCCTCACCGGGGAGCTGTTTTTT. It yields the protein CASSLGVPLTGELFF.

This clone was seen repeatedly, ten times or more. J is TRBJ1-1 and V is TRBV30; no firm D call. The CDR3 covers 13 residues. Germline CDR1 is GTSNPN and CDR2 is SVGIG (reference sequence). V dropped 3 bases and J dropped 7 bases, with 15 bases sitting between them. The CDR3, as DNA: TGTGCCTGGAGCCATGGACCCCTGGATGAAGCTTTCTTT. It is translated as CAWSHGPLDEAFF.

Ten or more counts support this clone. Possible read error: a much larger clone is one base away. This chain joins TRBV28 and TRBJ2-7, with TRBD2 identical over 9 bases. CDR3 length: 17 residues. Germline lookup yields CDR1 MDHEN and CDR2 SYDVKM. V lost 5 bases to trimming and J lost 1 base; unmatched junction nucleotides: 12. CDR3 in amino acids: CASSTSRVSGRSYEQYF. The CDR3 DNA reads TGTGCCAGCAGTACCTCAAGGGTTAGCGGGAGATCCTACGAGCAGTACTTC.

This clone was found many times. This may come from a read error, since a much larger clone is one base off. The rearrangement uses TRBV28 and TRBJ2-3; no definite D call. CDR1 and CDR2 (germline): MDHEN, SYDVKM. V lost 4 bases and J 6 bases, leaving 5 bases between the germline ends. The CDR3 is 11 amino acids. CDR3 nucleotides: TGTGCCAGCAGTTCAGTGGATACGCAGTATTTT. It specifies CASSSVDTQYF.

The sample holds many counts of this clone. The CDR3 sequence is CASSRTGGFANYGYTF. DNA for the CDR3: TGTGCCAGCAGCCGGACAGGGGGCTTCGCTAACTATGGCTACACCTTC. The rearrangement uses TRBV11-1 and TRBJ1-2; 11 bases agree with TRBD1. Unmatched junction bases numbered 5, after V lost 5 bases and J lost 0 bases. This CDR3 comprises 16 residues. CDR1 is SGHAT, CDR2 FQDESV, per germline (reference sequence). Variable domain in full (rest from reference TRBV11-1 and TRBJ1-2): EAEVAQSPRYKITEKSQAVAFWCDPISGHATLYWYRQILGQGPELLVQFQDESVVDDSQLPKDRFSAERLKGVDSTLKIQPAELGDSAMYLCASSRTGGFANYGYTFGSGTRLTVV.

This clone was picked up many times. The gene calls are TRBV5-1 and TRBJ1-4; TRBD1 might be the D (6 bases). Germline CDR1 and CDR2: SGHRS and YFSETQ. Trimming shortened V by 4 bases and J by 8 bases, and 15 bases separated the two germline ends. The CDR3 totals 14 residues. In nucleotides, the CDR3 is TGCGCCAGCAGCCTGGGGAGGGGGGAAGAAAAACTGTTTTTT. The encoded protein is CASSLGRGEEKLFF.

Many counts were recorded for this clone. This same CDR3 is encoded by further DNA sequences in the sample. V and J are TRBV20-1 and TRBJ2-6; D tentatively fits TRBD1 or TRBD2 (7 bases each). The V end was cut by 1 base, the J end by 4 bases, with 17 bases between. Germline loops: CDR1 DFQATT, CDR2 SNEGSKA (reference sequence). The CDR3 is 17 residues long. This chain's CDR3 is CSARVGGGLGGANVLTF. The CDR3, as DNA: TGCAGTGCTAGAGTGGGAGGGGGCCTAGGAGGGGCCAACGTCCTGACTTTC.

This clone was recorded many times. This chain connects TRBV18 to TRBJ1-1; 11 positions match TRBD1. The CDR3 contains 15 residues. The germline CDR1 and CDR2 sequences are KGHSH and LQKENI. Germline trimming cut 5 bases from V and 6 bases from J; bases unmatched to any gene: 8. CDR3 sequence reads: CASSALGDRGAEAFF. The CDR3, as DNA: TGTGCCAGCTCAGCTCTTGGGGACAGGGGGGCTGAAGCTTTCTTT.

This clone came up many times. This same CDR3 is encoded by further DNA sequences in the sample. The J gene is TRBJ2-5, the V gene TRBV6-1; 7 bases map to TRBD2. The CDR3 loop spans 14 amino acids. V lost 6 bases to trimming and J lost 0 bases; unmatched junction nucleotides: 4. Looked up from germline, CDR1 is MNHNS and CDR2 is SASEGT. Here the CDR3 DNA reads TGTGCCAGCAGACGTCTAGCGGACCAAGAGACCCAGTACTTC. Translated: CASRRLADQETQYF.

Comment on this clone: One base away lies a much larger clone, so this may be a sequencing read error. V and J are TRBV20-1 and TRBJ2-5, with 7 bases matching TRBD1. The CDR3 has 12 amino acids. Trimming took 8 bases from V and 2 from J; bases not matched to a gene: 5. From germline, CDR1 is DFQATT and CDR2 SNEGSKA (reference sequence). The CDR3 region has the DNA TGCAGTTCCCAGGGGGAGCAAGAGACCCAGTACTTC. Translating gives CSSQGEQETQYF.

This clone was recorded at least ten times. The chain carries TRBV30 and TRBJ1-3, with D unclear. The CDR3 has 17 amino acids. From germline, CDR1 is GTSNPN and CDR2 SVGIG (reference sequence). V was trimmed by 1 base and J by 3 bases, leaving 19 bases between them. CDR3 in DNA: TGTGCCTGGAGTGATACGGTCAGAACTGTTGGTGGAAACACCATATATTTT. Translating gives CAWSDTVRTVGGNTIYF. Full variable domain (rest looked up from reference TRBV30 and TRBJ1-3): SQTIHQWPATLVQPVGSPLSLECTVEGTSNPNLYWYRQAAGRGLQLLFYSVGIGQISSEVPQNLSASRPQDRQFILSSKKLLLSDSGFYLCAWSDTVRTVGGNTIYFGEGSWLTVV.